This T cell receptor (beta chain) comes out of a study of T cell responses to AZD1222 COVID-19 vaccine. Findings and caveats of the study: Repertoires were sampled only after the peak T cell response. Spike-specific TCR breadth rose after two AZD1222 doses, and depth rose as well. Among AZD1222 vaccinees, only six were seropositive at baseline. Females outnumbered males among donors, who were mostly white British; clonal diversity was possibly underestimated.

On this clone: Its antigen remains unidentified. This specimen includes other DNA sequences encoding the same CDR3.

Repertoires were generated with immunoSEQ multiplex PCR, while TCRdb's copy carries only in-frame clones and drops some. The sample contains about 110,000 clones, around nine tenths of which appear only once. The V end lost 4 bases, the J end lost 0 bases, and 4 bases lay between the germline ends. The CDR3 totals 14 residues. Per the germline V gene, CDR1 is SNHLY and CDR2 is FYNNEI. The sample was peripheral blood, taken on day 0 of MenACWY control vaccination. The origin of this receptor is an adult in good health. The V and J genes are TRBV2 and TRBJ2-6; no clear D. CDR3 in amino acids: CASSGSSGANVLTF. CDR3 DNA sequence: TGTGCCAGCAGTGGCAGCTCTGGGGCCAACGTCCTGACTTTC.